The clone carrying this TCR beta chain was counted at least ten times. The data belong to a study of read filtering for tumor transcriptome and immune sequencing. Germline V gene lookup returns CDR1 SGHTA and CDR2 FQGNSA. The CDR3 spans 12 residues. Trimming removed 6 bases from V and 4 bases from J, with 10 bases in between. Molecular barcoded adaptors covering alpha/delta and beta/gamma chains were used on approximately 400 ng RNA. A single record per CDR3 protein comes from TCRdb applying MiXCR to the reads. Of about 6,000 distinct CDR3 sequences in the sample, 23% were seen once. Sequencing was performed on a population of CD138-negative cells sorted from bone marrow. This clonotype originated in a donor aged 40 or older with multiple myeloma. The chain joins TRBV7-2 to TRBJ2-7; tentative D call: TRBD2 (5 bases). CDR3 amino acids: CASRGRGYEQYF. The DNA for the CDR3 is TGTGCCAGCAGAGGACGGGGATACGAGCAGTACTTC.